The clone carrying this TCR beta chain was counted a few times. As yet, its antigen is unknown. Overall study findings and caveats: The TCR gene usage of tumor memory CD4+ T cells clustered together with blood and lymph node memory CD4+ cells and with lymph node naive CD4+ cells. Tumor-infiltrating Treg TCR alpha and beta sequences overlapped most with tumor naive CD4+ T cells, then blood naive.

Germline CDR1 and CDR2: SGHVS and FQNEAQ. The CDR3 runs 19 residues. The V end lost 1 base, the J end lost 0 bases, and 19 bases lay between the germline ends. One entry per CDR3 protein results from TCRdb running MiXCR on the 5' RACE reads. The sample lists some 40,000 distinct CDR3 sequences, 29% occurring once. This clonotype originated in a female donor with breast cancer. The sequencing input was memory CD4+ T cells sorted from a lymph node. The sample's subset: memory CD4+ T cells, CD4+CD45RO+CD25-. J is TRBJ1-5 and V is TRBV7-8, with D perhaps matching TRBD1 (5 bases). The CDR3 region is CASSLETRRGGYSNQPQHF. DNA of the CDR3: TGTGCCAGCAGCTTAGAAACCCGGAGGGGTGGTTATAGCAATCAGCCCCAGCATTTT.